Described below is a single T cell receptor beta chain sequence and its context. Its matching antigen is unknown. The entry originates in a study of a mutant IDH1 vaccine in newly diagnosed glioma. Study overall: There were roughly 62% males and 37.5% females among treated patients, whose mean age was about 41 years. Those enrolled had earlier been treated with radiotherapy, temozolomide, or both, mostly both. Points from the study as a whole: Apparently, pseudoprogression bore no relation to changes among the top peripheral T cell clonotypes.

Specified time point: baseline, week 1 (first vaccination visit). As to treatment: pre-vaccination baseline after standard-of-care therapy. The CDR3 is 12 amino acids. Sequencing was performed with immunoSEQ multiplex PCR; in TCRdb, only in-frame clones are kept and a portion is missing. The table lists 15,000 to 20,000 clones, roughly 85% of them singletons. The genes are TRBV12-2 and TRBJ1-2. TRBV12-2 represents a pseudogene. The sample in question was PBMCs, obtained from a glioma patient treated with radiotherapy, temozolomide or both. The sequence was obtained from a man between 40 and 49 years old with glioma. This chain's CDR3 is CASRHGGYGYTF. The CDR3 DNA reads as TGTGCAAGTCGCCATGGAGGCTATGGCTACACCTTC.